Listed below are T cell receptor beta chains from one sample, sequenced in a study of shared clonotypes between healthy human individuals. Method: immunoSEQ multiplex PCR; TCRdb's copy keeps in-frame clones and lacks some. This sample yields hundreds of thousands of clones, of which 90% to 96% are seen a single time; 0.05% to 0.07% belongs to the top ten. Input material: naive CD4+ T cells sorted from blood. These receptors were taken from a woman in her 30s in good health. CDR3s include the opening cysteine and the closing phenylalanine or tryptophan. D genes are given only for firm matches. The size field is filled for only some rows; it gives once, few, many or a size class.

-	12	-	TRBV7-8	TRBJ1-2	TGTGCCAGCAGGACGGATAACTATGGCTACACCTTC	CASRTDNYGYTF
-	13	once	TRBV18	TRBJ2-1	TGTGCCAGCTCACCACTACAGGGCAATGAGCAGTTCTTC	CASSPLQGNEQFF
-	15	-	TRBV9	TRBJ2-2	TGTGCCAGCAGCGTCGGGCTCACGAACACCGGGGAGCTGTTTTTT	CASSVGLTNTGELFF
-	16	-	TRBV28	TRBJ1-5	TGTGCCAGCAGTTTATATAGGGCGGTCGGCAATCAGCCCCAGCATTTT	CASSLYRAVGNQPQHF
-	14	-	TRBV6-6	TRBJ2-1	TGTGCCAGCAGTCAGACACGGGTCGGCAATGAGCAGTTCTTC	CASSQTRVGNEQFF
TRBD2	14	once	TRBV4-2	TRBJ2-7	TGTGCCAGCAGCCGGGAGACTAGCGACTACGAGCAGTACTTC	CASSRETSDYEQYF
-	15	-	TRBV5-1	TRBJ2-2	TGCGCCAGCAGCCGGGCCGGGCCCGGGGGCGGGGAGCTGTTTTTT	CASSRAGPGGGELFF
-	15	-	TRBV28	TRBJ2-3	TGTGCCAGCAAAGTTTATATCCAGGGACTAGATACGCAGTATTTT	CASKVYIQGLDTQYF
-	19	-	TRBV4-1	TRBJ2-1	TGCGCCAGCAGCCAAGAGGGATGGCTAGCTCGAGAACTTGGCAATGAGCAGTTCTTC	CASSQEGWLARELGNEQFF
-	16	-	TRBV9	TRBJ2-1	TGTGCCAGCAGCGTAGTTTATCCGGCTCTACGGAATGAGCAGTTCTTC	CASSVVYPALRNEQFF
-	14	-	TRBV28	TRBJ1-4	TGTGCCAGCAGTTCGGGAGAGACCAATGAAAAACTGTTTTTT	CASSSGETNEKLFF
TRBD2	15	-	TRBV4-1	TRBJ2-5	TGCGCCAGCAGCCAAGAAGAGGGAGGGATACAGACCCAGTACTTC	CASSQEEGGIQTQYF
-	16	-	TRBV28	TRBJ1-1	TGTGCCAGCAGTTTATCTTCCGCAGGGCCGAACACTGAAGCTTTCTTT	CASSLSSAGPNTEAFF
-	16	-	TRBV7-9	TRBJ1-2	TGTGCCAGCAGCCAAGCCGCGGGGCTAGCTAACTATGGCTACACCTTC	CASSQAAGLANYGYTF
-	14	-	TRBV2	TRBJ2-3	TGTGCCAGCAGTGCTTCAGGGGGCACAGATACGCAGTATTTT	CASSASGGTDTQYF
-	18	-	TRBV4-1	TRBJ1-4	TGCGCCAGCAGCCACCCCCCGGGACGGGGGCCAACTAATGAAAAACTGTTTTTT	CASSHPPGRGPTNEKLFF
-	14	few	TRBV11-2	TRBJ1-2	TGTGCCAGCAGCGACAGGACAGAAAACTATGGCTACACCTTC	CASSDRTENYGYTF
TRBD2	15	-	TRBV5-4	TRBJ2-3	TGTGCCAGCAGCTTGGATCAGCGGGAGCTCGATACGCAGTATTTT	CASSLDQRELDTQYF
TRBD2	17	-	TRBV18	TRBJ2-1	TGTGCCAGCTCACCAAATAGCGGGAGCGGATCCCACAATGAGCAGTTCTTC	CASSPNSGSGSHNEQFF
-	18	-	TRBV10-3	TRBJ2-3	TGTGCCATCAGTGAGTCCCTTCTGGGTAGCAGGTACACAGATACGCAGTATTTT	CAISESLLGSRYTDTQYF
TRBD2	19	-	TRBV28	TRBJ2-7	TGTGCCAGCAGGCCCACGGGCCGACTAGCGGCAAGGAGCTCCTACGAGCAGTACTTC	CASRPTGRLAARSSYEQYF
-	12	-	TRBV29-1	TRBJ1-2	TGCAGCGTTTTAACAGCTAACTATGGCTACACCTTC	CSVLTANYGYTF
-	15	once	TRBV10-3	TRBJ1-1	TGTGCCATCAGTGAGTATCAGGGAAGCGGGACTGAAGCTTTCTTT	CAISEYQGSGTEAFF
TRBD1	19	-	TRBV2	TRBJ2-7	TGTGCCAGCCGAAATACCGGGACAGGGGTTCTTGTGTGGGTTTACGAGCAGTACTTC	CASRNTGTGVLVWVYEQYF
-	15	-	TRBV7-9	TRBJ2-1	TGTGCCAGCAGCTTAATGGACATGCCCTACAATGAGCAGTTCTTC	CASSLMDMPYNEQFF
-	15	once	TRBV6-1	TRBJ1-3	TGTGCCAGCAGTCCTGTTTTCAGCTCTGGAAACACCATATATTTT	CASSPVFSSGNTIYF
-	15	-	TRBV6-1	TRBJ2-7	TGTGCCGGCTCTCCCCGGGTTAACGGGAAGGCCGAGCAGTACTTC	CAGSPRVNGKAEQYF
TRBD1	17	-	TRBV28	TRBJ2-7	TGTGCCAGCAGTTTCTTGGACAGGGGGCGCCCATCAAGCGAGCAGTACTTC	CASSFLDRGRPSSEQYF
TRBD1	15	-	TRBV7-7	TRBJ2-5	TGTGCCAGCAGCCCAGGGACAGGGGGCCAAGAGACCCAGTACTTC	CASSPGTGGQETQYF
-	14	-	TRBV19	TRBJ1-3	TGTGCCAGTAGTCCAGGGAGCTCTGGAAACACCATATATTTT	CASSPGSSGNTIYF
-	14	-	TRBV2	TRBJ2-1	TGTGCCAGCAGGAGCGGAACGTCCTACAATGAGCAGTTCTTC	CASRSGTSYNEQFF
TRBD2	15	-	TRBV29-1	TRBJ2-3	TGCAGCGTTGAGAGTAGCGGGAGCCCGCCGGATACGCAGTATTTT	CSVESSGSPPDTQYF
-	12	-	TRBV18	TRBJ2-7	TGTGCCAGCTCAGCACAGGAATACGAGCAGTACTTC	CASSAQEYEQYF
-	18	-	TRBV11-2	TRBJ1-1	TGTGCCAGCAGCCCCTTATTCGGGTCAGTGGGGTGGAACACTGAAGCTTTCTTT	CASSPLFGSVGWNTEAFF
TRBD2	16	-	TRBV6-6	TRBJ2-5	TGTGCCAGCACCAGTAGCGGGAGAAAGGTTCAAGAGACCCAGTACTTC	CASTSSGRKVQETQYF
TRBD2	16	-	TRBV19	TRBJ2-1	TGTGCCAGTAGTAAACACACTAGCGGGCCCTACAATGAGCAGTTCTTC	CASSKHTSGPYNEQFF
TRBD1	15	-	TRBV9	TRBJ1-1	TGTGCCAGCAGCGGAACAGGGGGCATGGGCACTGAAGCTTTCTTT	CASSGTGGMGTEAFF
-	19	-	TRBV27	TRBJ2-2	TGTGCCAGCAGTTTATCCCATCCTGGCAGATCCGTAAACACCGGGGAGCTGTTTTTT	CASSLSHPGRSVNTGELFF